This entry lists 26 T cell receptor beta chains sequenced from one sample in a study of a mutant IDH1 vaccine in newly diagnosed glioma. Time point meaning: week 47, end of study. Every vaccine dose comprised 300 ug of mutant IDH1 20-mer peptide plus topical imiquimod. Profiling relied on immunoSEQ multiplex PCR, and the TCRdb table lists in-frame clones only, not all of them. In the table there are about 84,000 clones, approximately 78% of which are singletons. These receptors' targets are unknown. The sequencing used PBMCs, collected from a glioma patient whose treatment included an IDH1 peptide vaccine. These receptor sequences come from a man in his forties or fifties with glioma.

This clone was detected only once. The chain employs TRBV28 and TRBJ1-5; 9 nucleotides match TRBD1. Germline assignment: CDR1 MDHEN and CDR2 SYDVKM. V dropped 6 bases and J dropped 10; count of bases not matched to a gene: 10. This CDR3 has 14 residues. The CDR3 is CASSFGQGRGPQHF. In DNA, the CDR3 is TGTGCCAGCAGCTTCGGACAGGGGAGAGGCCCCCAGCATTTT.

The J gene is TRBJ1-5, the V gene TRBV2, with 7 bases matching TRBD1. CDR1 SNHLY and CDR2 FYNNEI come from the germline V gene. This CDR3 has 14 residues. The V segment lost 6 bases and the J segment 5 bases; nucleotides outside the gene matches: 7. CDR3: CASRRDRADQPQHF. The CDR3 DNA follows: TGTGCCAGCAGGCGTGACAGGGCTGATCAGCCCCAGCATTTT.

The chain has TRBV7-6 and TRBJ2-1; 9 bases align to TRBD1. The CDR3 runs 15 residues. V lost 0 bases and J lost 6; bases outside the gene matches: 3. In germline, CDR1 is SGHVS, CDR2 FNYEAQ. CDR3 protein: CASSLATTGGNEQFF. In nucleotides, the CDR3 is TGTGCCAGCAGCTTAGCTACGACAGGGGGCAATGAGCAGTTCTTC.

V usage is TRBV6-1 and J usage is TRBJ2-2; D gene unclear. With 3 bases removed from V and 0 bases from J, the gap between germline ends came to 8 bases. Germline CDR1 and CDR2: MNHNS and SASEGT. This CDR3 has 15 amino acids. CDR3 loop: CASSERPANTGELFF. The DNA of the CDR3 is TGTGCCAGCAGTGAGCGCCCGGCGAACACCGGGGAGCTGTTTTTT.

The rearrangement links TRBV27 to TRBJ2-5, with TRBD1 identical over 9 bases. The J call may not be correct, given that the DNA end is closer to TRBJ2-7. The germline gives CDR1 MNHEY, CDR2 SMNVEV (reference sequence). The CDR3 has 13 amino acids. The CDR3 nucleotides are TGTGCCAGCAGCCGGGACAGGGTTTACGAGCAGTACTTC. It specifies CASSRDRVYEQYF.

This clone was counted a single time. This chain joins TRBV7-9 and TRBJ2-2, with D perhaps TRBD2 (6 bases). This CDR3 comprises 15 residues. V lost 5 bases to trimming and J lost 5 bases, with 15 bases between them. Germline lookup yields CDR1 SEHNR and CDR2 FQNEAQ (reference sequence). The CDR3 protein is CASSPGPGVTGELFF. The CDR3, as DNA: TGTGCCAGCAGCCCAGGTCCGGGGGTGACCGGGGAGCTGTTTTTT.

The genes are TRBV13 and TRBJ1-1, with no clear D. Trimming stripped 0 bases from V and 5 bases from J, with 13 bases between. Germline V lookup: CDR1 PRHDT, CDR2 FYEKMQ (reference sequence). The CDR3 sequence is 15 residues long. This chain's CDR3 is CASSLGAASLTEAFF. In nucleotides, the CDR3 is TGTGCCAGCAGCTTAGGGGCAGCAAGTTTAACTGAAGCTTTCTTT. Full variable domain (rest looked up from reference TRBV13 and TRBJ1-1): AAGVIQSPRHLIKEKRETATLKCYPIPRHDTVYWYQQGPGQDPQFLISFYEKMQSDKGSIPDRFSAQQFSDYHSELNMSSLELGDSALYFCASSLGAASLTEAFFGQGTRLTVV.

The chain is built from TRBV7-9 and TRBJ1-2; D gene uncertain. Germline CDR1 is SEHNR and CDR2 is FQNEAQ (reference sequence). The V and J ends lost 2 bases and 6 bases respectively, with 16 bases between them. CDR3 size: 15 residues. For the CDR3, the DNA is TGTGCCAGCAGCTTAATTGCGGAAGCTCCCCATGGCTACACCTTC. This sequence encodes CASSLIAEAPHGYTF.

The V and J genes are TRBV14 and TRBJ2-7, with 9 bases identical to TRBD1. Trimming at V came to 5 bases and at J to 8 bases, leaving 7 bases not matched to a gene. The CDR3 length is 13 residues. CDR1 and CDR2 (germline): SGHDN, FVKESK. CDR3: CASSEGQGWKQYF. In DNA form, the CDR3 reads TGTGCCAGCAGCGAGGGACAGGGCTGGAAGCAGTACTTC.

J is TRBJ2-3 and V is TRBV7-2; 8 positions agree with TRBD1. With V trimmed by 5 bases and J by 2 bases, 9 bases remained unmatched. There are 16 residues in the CDR3. From germline, CDR1 is SGHTA and CDR2 FQGNSA. CDR3 loop: CASSKVATGATDTQYF. The CDR3 bases are TGTGCCAGCAGCAAGGTGGCGACAGGGGCCACAGATACGCAGTATTTT.

The CDR3 here is CASSYETGGPSYEQYF. In nucleotides, the CDR3 is TGTGCCAGCAGTTACGAGACAGGGGGACCTTCCTACGAGCAGTACTTC. The chain recombines TRBV6-6 with TRBJ2-7; the match to TRBD1 covers 9 bases. Germline V gene data show CDR1 as MNHNY and CDR2 as SVGAGI (reference sequence). Unmatched junction bases numbered 6, after V lost 2 bases and J lost 1 base. The CDR3 totals 16 residues.

The genes are TRBV10-3 and TRBJ2-3; D might be TRBD2 (5 bases). The V and J ends lost 4 bases and 5 bases respectively, with 13 bases between them. Germline-derived CDR1 and CDR2 are ENHRY and SYGVKD. This CDR3 has 14 residues. In DNA form, the CDR3 reads TGTGCCATCAGTGTCGCGTCAGGAGGAGATACGCAGTATTTT. Protein: CAISVASGGDTQYF.

Here the CDR3 reads CASSPRQGWILTEAFF. DNA of the CDR3: TGTGCCAGCTCACCTAGACAGGGGTGGATACTTACTGAAGCTTTCTTT. The chain employs TRBV18 and TRBJ1-1; 8 bases agree with TRBD1. Germline trimming cut 3 bases from V and 5 bases from J; bases unmatched to any gene: 11. Germline CDR1 is KGHSH and CDR2 is LQKENI. The CDR3 totals 16 residues.

Regarding this clone: An end of the junction does not agree with germline; a read error may underlie this. This chain links TRBV7-7 with TRBJ2-5, with 7 nucleotides matching TRBD2. Germline V gene data show CDR1 as SSHAT and CDR2 as FNYEAQ (reference sequence). The CDR3 is 14 amino acids. DNA for the CDR3: TGTGCTAGCAGCTCCACCGGGGGGCAAGAGACCCAGTACTTC. It is translated as CASSSTGGQETQYF.

This clone was recorded once. The chain combines TRBV19 with TRBJ2-5; 7 bases agree with TRBD2. The CDR3 consists of 14 residues. From germline, CDR1 is LNHDA and CDR2 SQIVND (reference sequence). After removal of 5 bases from V and 4 bases from J, the junction contained 7 bases not matched to a gene. The CDR3 coding sequence is TGTGCCAGTAGTCCCGGGACTAAGGGAGAGACCCAGTACTTC. This encodes CASSPGTKGETQYF.

This chain links TRBV28 with TRBJ2-7; TRBD2 matches 13 bases. The length of the CDR3 is 16 residues. The V gene end was trimmed by 6 bases and the J gene end by 3 bases; junction bases not matched to a gene: 8. Germline lookup yields CDR1 MDHEN and CDR2 SYDVKM. CDR3 DNA: TGTGCCAGCAGCCCGGGGGGGACTAGCGGGATCTACGAGCAGTACTTC. It encodes CASSPGGTSGIYEQYF.

The chain recombines TRBV6-6 with TRBJ2-2; D gene uncertain. The ends were cut back, 0 bases at V and 9 bases at J, with 14 bases in the middle. The CDR3 is 15 amino acids. CDR1 and CDR2 from the germline V gene are MNHNY and SVGAGI (reference sequence). The CDR3 DNA reads TGTGCCAGCAGTTACTCGTGGGTCGGAGCGAGGGAGCTGTTTTTT. It translates to CASSYSWVGARELFF.

The V call is TRBV6-6, the J call TRBJ2-3; TRBD1 agrees at 9 bases. Germline V gene lookup returns CDR1 MNHNY and CDR2 SVGAGI (reference sequence). The junction had 5 bases not matched to a gene; V was cut back by 5 bases and J by 2 bases. The CDR3 totals 15 residues. The CDR3 nucleotides read TGTGCCAGCAGTGGGACAGGGACCCCCACAGATACGCAGTATTTT. As protein: CASSGTGTPTDTQYF.

This chain links TRBV10-3 with TRBJ2-5; 7 nucleotides align to TRBD2. V gave up 4 bases and J gave up 2 bases; unmatched junction bases: 7. The germline gives CDR1 ENHRY, CDR2 SYGVKD. The CDR3 extends over 15 amino acids. As DNA, the CDR3 is TGTGCCATCAGTGCCAGCGGGGCCTCTCAAGAGACCCAGTACTTC. Translated: CAISASGASQETQYF.

For the CDR3, the DNA is TGCGCCAGCAGCCAAGATGACAGGGTCTATAATTCACCCCTCCACTTT. This encodes CASSQDDRVYNSPLHF. The chain couples TRBV4-3 to TRBJ1-6; 7 bases are shared with TRBD1. The CDR3 consists of 16 residues. Germline assignment: CDR1 LGHNA and CDR2 YSLEER. The ends lost 0 bases at V and 3 bases at J; junction bases unmatched: 2.

The chain employs TRBV4-1 and TRBJ2-1, with D perhaps matching TRBD1 (6 bases). Germline CDR1 MGHRA, CDR2 YSYEKL. Trimming left V 4 bases short and J 2 bases short, with 12 bases between. The CDR3 spans 15 residues. The CDR3 DNA sequence: TGCGCCAGCAGCCGTTTACAGGGTCCCTACAATGAGCAGTTCTTC. It yields the protein CASSRLQGPYNEQFF.

This clone was seen a single time. The V and J genes are TRBV7-6 and TRBJ2-7; D possibly uses TRBD1 or TRBD2 (5 bases each). This CDR3 has 13 amino acids. Germline values: CDR1 SGHVS, CDR2 FNYEAQ. V was cut by 5 bases and J by 2 bases, with 10 bases left in between. DNA for the CDR3: TGTGCCAGCAGCCCCGGGGCAACCTACGAGCAGTACTTC. Translated: CASSPGATYEQYF.

This sequence joins TRBV18 and TRBJ1-1, with a possible D match to TRBD1 (5 bases). V dropped 2 bases and J dropped 6 bases, with 19 bases sitting between them. CDR1 KGHSH and CDR2 LQKENI come from the germline V gene. CDR3 length: 16 amino acids. CDR3 amino acids: CASSPSPPARDAEAFF. In DNA form, the CDR3 reads TGTGCCAGCTCACCATCACCCCCAGCAAGGGACGCTGAAGCTTTCTTT.

The chain employs TRBV11-2 and TRBJ2-4; D uncertain. Germline loops: CDR1 SGHAT, CDR2 FQNNGV. V was shortened by 6 bases and J by 0 bases, with 18 bases between the two germline ends. The CDR3 is 17 residues long. The CDR3 nucleotides read TGTGCCAGCAGTTTTACTCTACAACAATTAGCCAAAAACATTCAGTACTTC. Protein sequence: CASSFTLQQLAKNIQYF.

The rearrangement uses TRBV5-1 and TRBJ2-7; 11 bases line up with TRBD2. CDR1 is SGHRS and CDR2 is YFSETQ in the germline V gene. V was clipped by 4 bases and J by 2 bases; unmatched bases: 2. CDR3 length: 14 amino acids. For the CDR3, the DNA is TGCGCCAGCAGCATTAGCGGGGGGGCCTACGAGCAGTACTTC. As protein: CASSISGGAYEQYF. The full variable domain, with the rest looked up from reference TRBV5-1 and TRBJ2-7, is KAGVTQTPRYLIKTRGQQVTLSCSPISGHRSVSWYQQTPGQGLQFLFEYFSETQRNKGNFPGRFSGRQFSNSRSEMNVSTLELGDSALYLCASSISGGAYEQYFGPGTRLTVT.

The CDR3 protein is CASSMTGGSEQYF. The CDR3 bases are TGTGCCAGTAGTATGACAGGGGGGAGCGAGCAGTACTTC. The chain links TRBV19 to TRBJ2-5, with 9 bases identical to TRBD1. TRBJ2-7 explains the end of the DNA better; the J call may be wrong. Germline V gives CDR1 LNHDA, CDR2 SQIVND (reference sequence). CDR3 length: 13 amino acids.